The 10 T cell receptor beta chains in this list originate from one sample, sequenced in a study of blood T cell repertoires in COVID-19. Clones were read by immunoSEQ multiplex PCR, and TCRdb kept only the in-frame ones, dropping some. This repertoire shows under 300,000 clones, approximately 86% found once; its top ten account for about 3.3%. Input material: PBMCs or T cells enriched from blood (not recorded which). The origin of the receptors is a woman aged 40 to 49 with acute COVID-19.

J is TRBJ2-7 and V is TRBV9, with TRBD1 matching 8 bases. There are 16 residues in the CDR3. The V gene end was trimmed by 3 bases and the J gene end by 3 bases; junction bases not matched to a gene: 11. Looked up from germline, CDR1 is SGDLS and CDR2 is YYNGEE. CDR3 in amino acids: CASSGGFGQGLYEQYF. CDR3 DNA: TGTGCCAGCAGCGGGGGTTTTGGACAGGGTCTCTACGAGCAGTACTTC.

Here the CDR3 reads CASGLQTGRDQPQHF. The CDR3 DNA reads TGTGCTAGTGGTTTGCAGACAGGGCGTGATCAGCCCCAGCATTTT. V usage is TRBV12-5 and J usage is TRBJ1-5; TRBD1 matches at 7 bases. CDR1 and CDR2 from the germline V gene are LGHNT and FRNRAP. The V segment lost 2 bases and the J segment 5 bases; nucleotides outside the gene matches: 6. CDR3 size: 15 residues. The variable domain in full, with the rest retrieved from reference TRBV12-5 and TRBJ1-5, is DARVTQTPRHKVTEMGQEVTMRCQPILGHNTVFWYRQTMMQGLELLAYFRNRAPLDDSGMPKDRFSAEMPDATLATLKIQPSEPRDSAVYFCASGLQTGRDQPQHFGDGTRLSIL.

The chain has TRBV27 and TRBJ2-2; TRBD2 agrees at 8 bases. CDR3 length: 15 residues. Per the germline V gene, CDR1 is MNHEY and CDR2 is SMNVEV (reference sequence). V shed 4 bases, J shed 4 bases, and the junction held 5 bases outside the gene matches. CDR3: CASSWSGRLTGELFF. CDR3 DNA sequence: TGTGCCAGCAGTTGGAGCGGGAGACTCACCGGGGAGCTGTTTTTT.

This clone was recorded many times. The V gene is TRBV19, the J gene TRBJ1-2, with 9 bases matching TRBD1. Germline V gene data show CDR1 as LNHDA and CDR2 as SQIVND (reference sequence). V was pared by 1 base and J by 6 bases, with 3 bases of the junction left unmatched. The CDR3 runs to 14 residues. The CDR3: CASSIGTGANGYTF. The DNA of the CDR3 is TGTGCCAGTAGTATAGGGACAGGGGCAAATGGCTACACCTTC.

This chain uses TRBV27 with TRBJ2-7; 7 bases align to TRBD1. After removal of 5 bases from V and 1 base from J, the junction contained 8 bases not matched to a gene. The CDR3 runs to 15 residues. The germline gives CDR1 MNHEY, CDR2 SMNVEV (reference sequence). The CDR3 DNA is TGTGCCAGCAGTCTAGAACCGGGACAGTCCTACGAGCAGTACTTC. This encodes CASSLEPGQSYEQYF.

This clone was seen a few times. The chain carries TRBV9 and TRBJ1-2; D perhaps matches TRBD1 (6 bases). Germline-derived CDR1 and CDR2 are SGDLS and YYNGEE. The CDR3 length is 16 residues. V shed 0 bases and J shed 6 bases, with 18 bases lying between them. The CDR3 sequence is CASSVEARARGHGYTF. The CDR3 DNA reads TGTGCCAGCAGCGTAGAGGCCCGGGCCAGGGGTCATGGCTACACCTTC.

This rearrangement joins TRBV27 to TRBJ2-4; tentative D call: TRBD1 (5 bases). The germline V gene has CDR1 MNHEY and CDR2 SMNVEV (reference sequence). Trimming took 5 bases from V and 0 from J, leaving 14 bases between them. The CDR3 sequence is 16 residues long. CDR3 sequence reads: CASSPLVGLAKNIQYF. The CDR3 DNA is TGTGCCAGCAGTCCCCTTGTGGGGCTAGCCAAAAACATTCAGTACTTC.

This chain links TRBV11-2 with TRBJ2-7; 9 bases are shared with TRBD1. This CDR3 region has 14 residues. Germline CDR1 is SGHAT and CDR2 is FQNNGV. With 5 bases clipped from V and 3 bases from J, the junction kept 5 bases outside the gene matches. CDR3: CASSPDRGDYEQYF. DNA for the CDR3: TGTGCCAGCAGCCCCGACAGGGGGGACTACGAGCAGTACTTC.

This chain joins TRBV5-1 and TRBJ2-2; 11 positions agree with TRBD2. Per germline, CDR1 SGHRS and CDR2 YFSETQ. The CDR3 is 17 residues long. Trimming took 0 bases from V and 8 from J; bases not matched to a gene: 9. The CDR3 spells CASSLAGTSGGLGELFF. Written as DNA, the CDR3 is TGCGCCAGCAGCTTGGCTGGGACTAGCGGCGGTTTAGGGGAGCTGTTTTTT.

The chain employs TRBV5-1 and TRBJ2-3; the D is unclear. Trimming left V 4 bases short and J 0 bases short, with 18 bases between. CDR3 length: 17 residues. CDR1 and CDR2 from the germline V gene are SGHRS and YFSETQ. DNA of the CDR3: TGCGCCAGCAGCCCGAAACACATATCATCTAGCACAGATACGCAGTATTTT. It specifies CASSPKHISSSTDTQYF.